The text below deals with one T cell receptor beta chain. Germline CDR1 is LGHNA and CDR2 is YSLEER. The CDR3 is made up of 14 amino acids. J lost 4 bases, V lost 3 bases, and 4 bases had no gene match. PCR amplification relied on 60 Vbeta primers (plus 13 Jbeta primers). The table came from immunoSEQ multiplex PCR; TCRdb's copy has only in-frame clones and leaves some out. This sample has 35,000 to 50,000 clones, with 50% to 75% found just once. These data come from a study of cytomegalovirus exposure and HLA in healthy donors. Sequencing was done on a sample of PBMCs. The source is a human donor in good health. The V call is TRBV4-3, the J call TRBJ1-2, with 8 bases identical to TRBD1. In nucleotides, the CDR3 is TGCGCCAGCAGCCAGGCGGACAGGGTCTATGGCTACACCTTC. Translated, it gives CASSQADRVYGYTF.